The 4 T cell receptor beta chains below all came from one sample that was sequenced in a study of T-cell memory formation after mild COVID-19. In TCRdb, the 5' RACE reads were re-called with MiXCR into one record per CDR3 protein. The table has about 90,000 distinct CDR3 sequences, approximately 13% seen once. The sequenced sample was PBMCs or a T cell subset sorted from them (not recorded which). These receptors all stem from an adult woman who had mild COVID-19 (a few samples of this study predate the infection). Cell type and time point are not known.

The genes are TRBV4-2 and TRBJ2-7; D remains ambiguous. Germline V gene data show CDR1 as LGHNA and CDR2 as YNFKEQ. V lost 1 base and J lost 2, with 3 bases in between. The CDR3 is 12 residues long. The DNA for the CDR3 is TGTGCCAGCAGCCAAGGCGCCTACGAGCAGTACTTC. Residues: CASSQGAYEQYF.

This clonotype was picked up one time. This chain connects TRBV9 to TRBJ2-7; TRBD2 is a possible D gene (5 bases). CDR1 SGDLS and CDR2 YYNGEE come from the germline V gene. The CDR3 is 15 residues long. V dropped 4 bases and J dropped 3 bases, with 17 bases sitting between them. The DNA for the CDR3 is TGTGCCAGCAGCCCTACGGACCTAGCCGGCTACGAGCAGTACTTC. Translating it yields CASSPTDLAGYEQYF.

This clonotype was picked up a small number of times. V and J are TRBV29-1 and TRBJ2-7, with D tentatively TRBD1 (5 bases). Germline V gene lookup returns CDR1 SQVTM and CDR2 ANQGSEA. Trimming removed 6 bases at V and 5 bases at J, with 14 bases between. The CDR3 is 12 amino acids. CDR3 coding DNA: TGCAGCGTCCCCTTGGGGCGGAACGAGCAGTACTTC. Protein product: CSVPLGRNEQYF.

This clonotype was seen a few times. J is TRBJ2-3 and V is TRBV24-1; a possible D gene is TRBD2 (5 bases). Trimming took 0 bases from V and 6 from J, leaving 15 bases between them. Germline lookup yields CDR1 KGHDR and CDR2 SFDVKD. The CDR3 totals 16 residues. CDR3: CATSDLVPGIGDTQYF. The CDR3 DNA follows: TGTGCCACCAGTGATTTGGTGCCGGGAATCGGGGATACGCAGTATTTT.